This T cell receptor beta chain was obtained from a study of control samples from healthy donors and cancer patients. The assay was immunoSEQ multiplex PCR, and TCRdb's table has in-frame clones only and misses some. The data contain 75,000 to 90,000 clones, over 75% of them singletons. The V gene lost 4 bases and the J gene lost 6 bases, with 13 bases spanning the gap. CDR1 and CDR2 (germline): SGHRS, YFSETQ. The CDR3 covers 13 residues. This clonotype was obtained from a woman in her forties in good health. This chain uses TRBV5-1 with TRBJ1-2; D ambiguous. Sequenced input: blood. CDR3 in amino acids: CASSREDGDGYTF. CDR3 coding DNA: TGCGCCAGCAGCCGGGAGGACGGGGATGGCTACACCTTC.